The present T cell receptor (beta chain) was sequenced within a study of T cells in Graves' hyperthyroidism and ophthalmopathy. Overall study results and limits: Blood held most thyroid clonotypes expanded above 0.001 frequency.

This clonotype was counted at least ten times. The antigen is undetermined. Each diagnosis drew on symptoms, thyroxine, TRAb, thyroid ultrasound and orbital computed tomography findings. V shed 0 bases and J shed 0 bases, with 8 bases lying between them. CDR3 size: 15 residues. Germline CDR1 LGHNA, CDR2 YSLEER. Amplified TCR beta CDR3 regions derived from RNA transcripts. A set of HTBI primers served as the primers for a first-round RT-PCR of the TCR CDR3. TCRdb independently ran MiXCR on the multiplex PCR reads; one entry per CDR3 protein. There are 640,000 or so distinct CDR3 sequences in the sample; 14% occur only once, and approximately 6.4% lies in the top ten.

What was sequenced was blood. The sequence was obtained from a woman aged 18-30 years with Graves' ophthalmopathy. V gene TRBV4-3 combines with J gene TRBJ1-1, with unresolved D. The CDR3 coding sequence is TGCGCCAGCAGCCAAGATATAGGTGTGAACACTGAAGCTTTCTTT. Its protein is CASSQDIGVNTEAFF.